This TCR beta chain was profiled in a study of CD8 T cells in Susac syndrome. Reverse transcription of roughly 0.5 to 1 ug RNA was carried out with random hexamers. TCRdb ran MiXCR on the immunoSEQ multiplex PCR reads and lists one entry per CDR3 protein. The sample includes under 200,000 distinct CDR3 sequences, 85% to 95% of them seen just once. The source of this sequence is a human donor with Susac syndrome. The sequencing sample was made of CD4+ T cells from PBMCs.

The CDR3 spells CASSLGQSSTNEQFF. DNA for the CDR3: TGTGCCAGCAGCTTAGGACAAAGCTCCACCAATGAGCAGTTCTTC. This chain uses TRBV25-1 with TRBJ2-1, with D perhaps matching TRBD1 (5 bases). CDR3 length: 15 residues. With 6 bases removed from V and 6 bases from J, the gap between germline ends came to 18 bases. Germline V CDR1 and CDR2: MGHDK, SYGVNS. Full variable domain (rest looked up from reference TRBV25-1 and TRBJ2-1): EADIYQTPRYLVIGTGKKITLECSQTMGHDKMYWYQQDPGMELHLIHYSYGVNSTEKGDLSSESTVSRIRTEHFPLTLESARPSHTSQYLCASSLGQSSTNEQFFGPGTRLTVL.